This is a list of T cell receptor beta chains from one sample in a study of cytomegalovirus exposure and HLA in healthy donors. Profiled with immunoSEQ multiplex PCR; TCRdb holds only in-frame clones, not every one. The table includes about 110,000 clones, around four fifths detected once. Sequencing was carried out using PBMCs. These receptors all stem from a man aged 30 to 39 in good health and CMV-seropositive. CDR3s include the opening cysteine and the closing phenylalanine or tryptophan. Fields, in order: D gene, CDR3 length, clone size, J gene, V gene, CDR3 DNA, CDR3 protein. D genes are given only for firm matches. Clone size is given for some rows only: seen once, a few or many times, or a class if the clone is expanded.

D: -; length: 14; size: -; J: TRBJ2-7; V: TRBV4-1; DNA: TGCGCCAGCAGCCAAGAACCCGGGAACGACGAGCAGTACTTC; CDR3: CASSQEPGNDEQYF
D: -; length: 13; size: few; J: TRBJ2-7; V: TRBV19; DNA: TGTGCCAGTAGTATGGCCCCCTCCTACGAGCAGTACTTC; CDR3: CASSMAPSYEQYF
D: -; length: 17; size: once; J: TRBJ2-5; V: TRBV21-1; DNA: TGTGCCAGCAGCAAAGATCCTAGCGGGGGCGGAAATGAGACCCAGTACTTC; CDR3: CASSKDPSGGGNETQYF
D: -; length: 13; size: once; J: TRBJ1-2; V: TRBV28; DNA: TGTGCCAGCAGTGAGGCCGGAGACTATGGCTACACCTTC; CDR3: CASSEAGDYGYTF
D: TRBD2; length: 17; size: -; J: TRBJ2-2; V: TRBV5-1; DNA: TGCGCCAGCAGCTTGGCCCAGCGGGGGACCTACACCGGGGAGCTGTTTTTT; CDR3: CASSLAQRGTYTGELFF
D: -; length: 14; size: -; J: TRBJ2-7; V: TRBV11-2; DNA: TGTGCCAGCAGCAAACTAGTGGGGGGCTACGAGCAGTACTTC; CDR3: CASSKLVGGYEQYF
D: -; length: 13; size: few; J: TRBJ1-2; V: TRBV6-6; DNA: TGTGCCAGCAGTAGAGACAGACTCTATGGCTACACCTTC; CDR3: CASSRDRLYGYTF
D: -; length: 13; size: once; J: TRBJ2-3; V: TRBV27; DNA: TGTGCCAGCAGTTTATCCGGCACAGATACGCAGTATTTT; CDR3: CASSLSGTDTQYF
D: -; length: 14; size: -; J: TRBJ2-7; V: TRBV13; DNA: TGTGCCAGCAGCTTTTGGTTGGCCTCCTACGAGCAGTACTTC; CDR3: CASSFWLASYEQYF
D: -; length: 13; size: -; J: TRBJ1-2; V: TRBV9; DNA: TGTGCCAGCAGCGGACAAGGACAGCATGGCTACACCTTC; CDR3: CASSGQGQHGYTF
D: TRBD2; length: 15; size: once; J: TRBJ2-7; V: TRBV7-3; DNA: TGTGCCAGCAGCTTCACTAGCGGGGGTGCCTACGAGCAGTACTTC; CDR3: CASSFTSGGAYEQYF
D: -; length: 14; size: -; J: TRBJ1-2; V: TRBV29-1; DNA: TGCAGCGTTGACGGGCGGCGCCTAGGGGATGGCTACACCTTC; CDR3: CSVDGRRLGDGYTF
D: -; length: 12; size: -; J: TRBJ2-5; V: TRBV7-6; DNA: TGTGCCAGCAGCTTTACTCGGGAGACCCAGTACTTC; CDR3: CASSFTRETQYF